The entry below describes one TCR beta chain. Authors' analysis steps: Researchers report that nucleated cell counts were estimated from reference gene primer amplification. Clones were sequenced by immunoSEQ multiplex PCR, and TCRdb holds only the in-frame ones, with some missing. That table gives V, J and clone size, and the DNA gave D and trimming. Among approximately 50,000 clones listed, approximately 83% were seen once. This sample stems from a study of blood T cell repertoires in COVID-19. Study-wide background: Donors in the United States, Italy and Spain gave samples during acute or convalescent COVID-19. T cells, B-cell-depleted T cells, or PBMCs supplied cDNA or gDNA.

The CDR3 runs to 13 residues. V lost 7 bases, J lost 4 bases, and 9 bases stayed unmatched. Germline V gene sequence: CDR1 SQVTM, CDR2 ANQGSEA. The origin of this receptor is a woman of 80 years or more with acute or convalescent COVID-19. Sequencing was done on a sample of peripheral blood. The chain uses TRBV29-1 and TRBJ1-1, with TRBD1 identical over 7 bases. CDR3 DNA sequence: TGCAGCGAAGACAGGGTTGTTGGCACTGAAGCTTTCTTT. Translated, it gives CSEDRVVGTEAFF. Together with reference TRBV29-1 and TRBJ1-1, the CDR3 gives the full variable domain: SAVISQKPSRDICQRGTSLTIQCQVDSQVTMMFWYRQQPGQSLTLIATANQGSEATYESGFVIDKFPISRPNLTFSTLTVSNMSPEDSSIYLCSEDRVVGTEAFFGQGTRLTVV.